Shown below are 10 T cell receptor beta chains from a single sample sequenced in a study of blood T cell repertoires in COVID-19. Only in-frame clones appear in the TCRdb table, and some are missing; sequencing was by immunoSEQ multiplex PCR. Among about 99,000 clones listed, around nine tenths were seen once. Sequenced material: peripheral blood. These TCRs come from a human donor in a cohort sampled during active COVID-19.

The rearrangement links TRBV10-3 to TRBJ2-1; 7 nucleotides agree with TRBD1. This CDR3 region has 13 residues. Looked up from germline, CDR1 is ENHRY and CDR2 is SYGVKD. V shed 6 bases and J 3 bases; nucleotides not matched to a gene: 2. The CDR3 sequence: CAIRGQDYNEQFF. The CDR3 DNA reads TGTGCCATCAGAGGACAGGACTACAATGAGCAGTTCTTC.

This chain uses TRBV3-1 (or the pseudogene TRBV3-2) with TRBJ1-1; D may be TRBD1 (6 bases). The V gene's germline CDR1 is LGHDT and CDR2 YNNKEL (reference sequence). Trimming took off 0 bases at V and 3 bases at J, with 14 bases between the two ends. The CDR3 is made up of 16 amino acids. In nucleotides, the CDR3 is TGTGCCAGCAGCCAAGAATCTACAGGGTCGTACACTGAAGCTTTCTTT. As protein: CASSQESTGSYTEAFF.

CDR3 sequence (DNA): TGTGCCAGCTCACCGGGACTATCGGCGTATGAGCAGTTCTTC. Translated, it gives CASSPGLSAYEQFF. V usage is TRBV18 and J usage is TRBJ2-1; 7 bases map to TRBD2. The CDR3 covers 14 residues. Unmatched junction bases numbered 7, after V lost 3 bases and J lost 8 bases. Per germline, CDR1 KGHSH and CDR2 LQKENI.

This clone was recorded only once. The chain combines TRBV9 with TRBJ2-1; 7 nucleotides align to TRBD2. Germline V gene sequence: CDR1 SGDLS, CDR2 YYNGEE. V lost 0 bases to trimming and J lost 7 bases; unmatched junction nucleotides: 7. The CDR3 contains 15 residues. CDR3 sequence reads: CASSVGAAGFNEQFF. CDR3 nucleotides: TGTGCCAGCAGCGTAGGAGCAGCGGGGTTTAATGAGCAGTTCTTC. The full variable domain, completed using reference TRBV9 and TRBJ2-1, is DSGVTQTPKHLITATGQRVTLRCSPRSGDLSVYWYQQSLDQGLQFLIQYYNGEERAKGNILERFSAQQFPDLHSELNLSSLELGDSALYFCASSVGAAGFNEQFFGPGTRLTVL.

J is TRBJ2-3 and V is TRBV24-1; D is unclear. The CDR3 loop spans 13 amino acids. V shed 5 bases and J shed 2 bases, with 7 bases lying between them. The germline gives CDR1 KGHDR, CDR2 SFDVKD. CDR3 nucleotides: TGTGCCACCAGTGGTCGGTACACAGATACGCAGTATTTT. Translating gives CATSGRYTDTQYF.

The CDR3 sequence: CASSMSSVAGAYNEQFF. Written as DNA, the CDR3 is TGTGCCAGTAGTATGAGTTCGGTAGCGGGGGCCTACAATGAGCAGTTCTTC. The chain joins TRBV19 to TRBJ2-1; 9 bases are shared with TRBD2. CDR3 length: 17 amino acids. Germline trimming cut 3 bases from V and 2 bases from J; bases unmatched to any gene: 8. CDR1 and CDR2 (germline): LNHDA, SQIVND (reference sequence).

This chain joins TRBV6-4 and TRBJ1-1, with D maybe TRBD1 (5 bases). Looked up from germline, CDR1 is MRHNA and CDR2 is SNTAGT. CDR3 length equals 14 residues. V dropped 6 bases and J dropped 3 bases, with 14 bases sitting between them. For the CDR3, the DNA is TGTGCCAGCAGCAGGGACTCGGGGGACACTGAAGCTTTCTTT. Translating it yields CASSRDSGDTEAFF.

This sequence joins TRBV7-9 and TRBJ2-7; D possibly corresponds to TRBD2 (6 bases). CDR1 and CDR2 from the germline V gene are SEHNR and FQNEAQ (reference sequence). V lost 5 bases and J 7 bases, leaving 15 bases between the germline ends. This CDR3 has 13 amino acids. CDR3 amino acids: CASSEGLALEQYF. The CDR3 bases are TGTGCCAGCAGCGAAGGGCTAGCGCTGGAGCAGTACTTC. Combining the CDR3 with reference TRBV7-9 and TRBJ2-7 gives the whole variable domain DTGVSQNPRHKITKRGQNVTFRCDPISEHNRLYWYRQTLGQGPEFLTYFQNEAQLEKSRLLSDRFSAERPKGSFSTLEIQRTEQGDSAMYLCASSEGLALEQYFGPGTRLTVT.

This clone was seen a handful of times. The chain recombines TRBV29-1 with TRBJ1-6; no reliable D call. Germline CDR1 SQVTM, CDR2 ANQGSEA. V gave up 4 bases and J gave up 6 bases, with 10 bases separating them. The CDR3 sequence is 13 residues long. DNA for the CDR3: TGCAGCGTTGGACGGGAGCTTAATTCACCCCTCCACTTT. Protein product: CSVGRELNSPLHF.

The chain couples TRBV25-1 to TRBJ2-7, with 7 bases fitting TRBD2. The J segment lost 4 bases and the V segment lost 8 bases, leaving 11 bases of the junction unmatched. The CDR3 extends over 14 amino acids. Per germline, CDR1 MGHDK and CDR2 SYGVNS. Here the CDR3 DNA reads TGTGCCAGCGTTAGGACGGGCGGGAGTTACGAGCAGTACTTC. Translated, it gives CASVRTGGSYEQYF.